This is a list of T cell receptor beta chains from one sample in a study of cytomegalovirus exposure and HLA in healthy donors. Data came from immunoSEQ multiplex PCR; TCRdb stores just in-frame clones and leaves some out. Altogether fewer than 250,000 clones are present, about 77% being singletons, with the ten largest covering 1.8%. The specimen was PBMCs. These receptors all come from a woman in her 30s in good health and CMV-seronegative. The CDR3 runs from the conserved cysteine through the conserved F or W. Fields, in order: V gene, clone size, D gene, J gene, CDR3 DNA, CDR3 protein. The D gene is left open where the match is weak. Where a row states a size, it is once, few, many or the class of an expanded clone; other rows omit it.

V: TRBV7-9; size: .; D: .; J: TRBJ1-5; DNA: TGTGCCAGCAGCTCCCAGTCCGGGGTTGGCCCCCAGCATTTT; CDR3: CASSSQSGVGPQHF
V: TRBV6-5; size: .; D: TRBD2; J: TRBJ2-7; DNA: TGTGCCAGCAGTTACGCGGGAGGCGAGCAGTACTTC; CDR3: CASSYAGGEQYF
V: TRBV5-5; size: .; D: .; J: TRBJ1-4; DNA: TGTGCCAGCAGCCCGCAGGGATCTACTCGGGCTGATGAAAAACTGTTTTTT; CDR3: CASSPQGSTRADEKLFF
V: TRBV19; size: .; D: TRBD2; J: TRBJ2-5; DNA: TGTGCCAGTAGTACTATGGCGGGGGGGGGTGGGACCCAGTACTTC; CDR3: CASSTMAGGGGTQYF
V: TRBV30; size: .; D: .; J: TRBJ2-7; DNA: TGTGCCTGGAGTGTGGGCCAGGGAAAGCAGTACTTC; CDR3: CAWSVGQGKQYF
V: TRBV19; size: .; D: TRBD2; J: TRBJ2-1; DNA: TGTGCCAGTAGTATCCGGACTAGCGGGAGAAATGAGCAGTTCTTC; CDR3: CASSIRTSGRNEQFF
V: TRBV18; size: few; D: .; J: TRBJ2-6; DNA: TGTGCCAGCTCACCTATCCGGGCCCTTCAGGGGTCTGGGGCCAACGTCCTGACTTTC; CDR3: CASSPIRALQGSGANVLTF
V: TRBV11-2; size: .; D: .; J: TRBJ1-1; DNA: TGTGCCAGCAGCTTAGACACCAGGAACACTGAAGCTTTCTTT; CDR3: CASSLDTRNTEAFF
V: TRBV7-9; size: once; D: TRBD2; J: TRBJ2-3; DNA: TGTGCCAGCAGCCCCCGACCGCCTAGCGGGAGTACAGATACGCAGTATTTT; CDR3: CASSPRPPSGSTDTQYF
V: TRBV7-3; size: .; D: .; J: TRBJ1-1; DNA: TGTGCCAGCAGCTTATTAGGGGTGGGGAACACTGAAGCTTTCTTT; CDR3: CASSLLGVGNTEAFF
V: TRBV5-4; size: .; D: TRBD2; J: TRBJ2-5; DNA: TGTGCCAGCAGCCCTCTAGCGGGAGCACGAGAGACCCAGTACTTC; CDR3: CASSPLAGARETQYF
V: TRBV7-7; size: .; D: .; J: TRBJ1-1; DNA: TGTGCTAGCAGCTTCTCACAGAACACTGAAGCTTTCTTT; CDR3: CASSFSQNTEAFF
V: TRBV6-5; size: .; D: TRBD1; J: TRBJ2-7; DNA: TGTGCCAGCAGACCCGGGACAGGGGCTCAATACGAGCAGTACTTC; CDR3: CASRPGTGAQYEQYF
V: TRBV19; size: .; D: .; J: TRBJ2-1; DNA: TGTGCCAGTAGTATCCCCGGAGGCGGATCCTACAATGAGCAGTTCTTC; CDR3: CASSIPGGGSYNEQFF
V: TRBV6-1; size: .; D: TRBD2; J: TRBJ2-1; DNA: TGTGCCAGCAGTGAGGGACTAAACAATGAGCAGTTCTTC; CDR3: CASSEGLNNEQFF
V: TRBV30; size: few; D: TRBD2; J: TRBJ2-2; DNA: TGTGCCTGGAAAGAAGGCGGGAGCAACACCGGGGAGCTGTTTTTT; CDR3: CAWKEGGSNTGELFF
V: TRBV2; size: .; D: .; J: TRBJ1-4; DNA: TGTGCCAGCAGCGGGTCCATACGACGGACTAATGAAAAACTGTTTTTT; CDR3: CASSGSIRRTNEKLFF
V: TRBV30; size: few; D: TRBD1; J: TRBJ1-6; DNA: TGTGCCTGGAGTCCCGAAGGGAGGACAGGTGGTAGGTCACCCCTCCACTTT; CDR3: CAWSPEGRTGGRSPLHF
V: TRBV4-1; size: .; D: .; J: TRBJ1-1; DNA: TGTGCCAGCAGTCTAGGGGAGAACACTGAAGCTTTCTTT; CDR3: CASSLGENTEAFF
V: TRBV4-1; size: .; D: TRBD1; J: TRBJ1-1; DNA: TGCGCCAGCAGCCAAGAGGGAGGACAGGGCTACAATGAAGCTTTCTTT; CDR3: CASSQEGGQGYNEAFF
V: TRBV7-9; size: .; D: .; J: TRBJ1-1; DNA: TGTGCCAGCAGCTTACTCGGGAACACTGAAGCTTTCTTT; CDR3: CASSLLGNTEAFF
V: TRBV15; size: .; D: .; J: TRBJ1-5; DNA: TGTGCCACCAGCAGAGAAAGGGGGAGCAATCAGCCCCAGCATTTT; CDR3: CATSRERGSNQPQHF
V: TRBV7-9; size: .; D: TRBD1; J: TRBJ2-1; DNA: TGTTCCAGCAGCCCAGGGGGCTATGAGCAGTTCTTC; CDR3: CSSSPGGYEQFF
V: TRBV14; size: .; D: TRBD2; J: TRBJ2-7; DNA: TGTGCCAGCAGCCCGCCTGGGCTAGCGGGAGCGAGGGAGCAGTACTTC; CDR3: CASSPPGLAGAREQYF
V: TRBV5-6; size: .; D: TRBD1; J: TRBJ1-1; DNA: TGTGCCAGCAGCTCCCGAATGACAGGGTGGAACACTGAAGCTTTCTTT; CDR3: CASSSRMTGWNTEAFF
V: TRBV19; size: .; D: TRBD2; J: TRBJ2-1; DNA: TGTGCCAGTAGTCGACCGGGACTAGCGAAGGATGAGCAGTTCTTC; CDR3: CASSRPGLAKDEQFF
V: TRBV4-1; size: .; D: TRBD1; J: TRBJ1-5; DNA: TGCGCCAGCAGCCAAGTTGGACAGGGGAATCAGCCCCAGCATTTT; CDR3: CASSQVGQGNQPQHF
V: TRBV10-3; size: once; D: .; J: TRBJ2-2; DNA: TGTGCCATCAAAGGGGCGACAGCTAACACCGGGGAGCTGTTTTTT; CDR3: CAIKGATANTGELFF
V: TRBV29-1; size: .; D: TRBD2; J: TRBJ2-1; DNA: TGCAGCGTTGTCCGGACTAGCGGGGGTCAAAATGAGCAGTTCTTC; CDR3: CSVVRTSGGQNEQFF
V: TRBV7-6; size: few; D: TRBD1; J: TRBJ1-1; DNA: TGTGCCAGCAGCTTAGGACAGGGGAATGGGAACACTGAAGCTTTCTTT; CDR3: CASSLGQGNGNTEAFF
V: TRBV19; size: .; D: .; J: TRBJ2-7; DNA: TGTGCCAGTAGTATGCCGGGCCGGGATCTGTCGGGCGAGCAGTACTTC; CDR3: CASSMPGRDLSGEQYF
V: TRBV9; size: .; D: TRBD2; J: TRBJ2-7; DNA: TGTGCCAGCAGCTCTAGCGGGAGTCAGTACGAGCAGTACTTC; CDR3: CASSSSGSQYEQYF
V: TRBV5-5; size: .; D: TRBD2; J: TRBJ2-5; DNA: TGTGCCAGCAGCTTTAGAACACCGGGACTAGCGGGGGAGACCCAGTACTTC; CDR3: CASSFRTPGLAGETQYF
V: TRBV4-2; size: .; D: TRBD2; J: TRBJ2-1; DNA: TGTGCCAGCAGCCAAGATCTCTGGACTAGCGGGAGTAAAGCCAAATACAATGAGCAGTTCTTC; CDR3: CASSQDLWTSGSKAKYNEQFF
V: TRBV28; size: .; D: .; J: TRBJ1-1; DNA: TGTGCCAGCAGTTCCCCCCCCCTACTGCCTGAAGCTTTCTTT; CDR3: CASSSPPLLPEAFF
V: TRBV6-1; size: .; D: .; J: TRBJ2-7; DNA: TGTGCCAGCTACCGGGGGGAGCAGTACTTC; CDR3: CASYRGEQYF
V: TRBV6-1; size: few; D: TRBD2; J: TRBJ2-3; DNA: TGTGCCAGCAGTGGGGGGGGTCTAGCGGGAGAGACGCAGTATTTT; CDR3: CASSGGGLAGETQYF